This passage covers 23 T cell receptor beta chains from one sample sequenced in a study. MiXCR was run by TCRdb on the RT-PCR reads, yielding one entry per CDR3 protein. The data contain almost 700,000 distinct CDR3 sequences, 14% of them singletons. The sequencing input was memory CD4+ T cells from blood. The receptors stem from a female donor in good health, serving as a healthy control.

This chain uses TRBV24-1 with TRBJ2-4; 11 bases are shared with TRBD1. CDR3 length equals 15 residues. Germline assignment: CDR1 KGHDR and CDR2 SFDVKD. J lost 6 bases, V lost 4 bases, and 4 bases had no gene match. The CDR3 spells CATSESGTGGNIQYF. The DNA for the CDR3 is TGTGCCACCAGTGAATCCGGGACAGGGGGAAACATTCAGTACTTC.

This clonotype was found many times. Here the CDR3 reads CASSLDAREAFF. CDR3 sequence (DNA): TGCGCCAGCAGCTTGGATGCCCGGGAAGCTTTCTTT. This sequence joins TRBV5-1 and TRBJ1-1; D remains ambiguous. The CDR3 is 12 amino acids. Trimming removed 0 bases at V and 8 bases at J, with 8 bases between. Per germline, CDR1 SGHRS and CDR2 YFSETQ.

There are many counts of this clonotype. V gene TRBV4-3 combines with J gene TRBJ2-4; D possibly uses TRBD1 or TRBD2 (7 bases each). V was clipped by 4 bases and J by 2 bases, with 15 bases between them. The CDR3 sequence is 16 residues long. Per the germline V gene, CDR1 is LGHNA and CDR2 is YSLEER. In nucleotides, the CDR3 is TGCGCCAGCAGCCCCCGACAGGGAGGGTCCAAAAACATTCAGTACTTC. This codes for CASSPRQGGSKNIQYF.

This clonotype was seen only a few times. This chain connects TRBV5-1 to TRBJ2-3, with D perhaps matching TRBD2 (7 bases). The CDR3 is made up of 16 amino acids. Germline CDR1 SGHRS, CDR2 YFSETQ. V lost 4 bases to trimming and J lost 3 bases, with 18 bases between them. The CDR3 DNA reads TGCGCCAGCAGCCAGAGGGGGGGGCGTGAAACAGATACGCAGTATTTT. Translated: CASSQRGGRETDTQYF.

The chain employs TRBV4-1 and TRBJ2-1, with a weak D call TRBD2 (6 bases). Germline CDR1 MGHRA, CDR2 YSYEKL. Between the trimmed V and J ends, which lost 4 bases and 5 bases, there was a span of 18 bases. The length of the CDR3 is 16 residues. CDR3 loop: CASSLRVSSDNNEQFF. The DNA for the CDR3 is TGCGCCAGCAGCCTTCGGGTTTCTAGCGACAACAATGAGCAGTTCTTC.

The V call is TRBV28, the J call TRBJ2-3, with D perhaps TRBD2 (5 bases). The germline V and J ends were trimmed by 6 bases and 0 bases, with 25 bases remaining between them. The germline V gene has CDR1 MDHEN and CDR2 SYDVKM. The CDR3 contains 19 residues. This chain's CDR3 is CASRIQTIIVTSSTDTQYF. Here the CDR3 DNA reads TGTGCCAGCAGGATACAGACTATTATCGTGACCTCTAGCACAGATACGCAGTATTTT.

The chain employs TRBV7-2 and TRBJ1-1; TRBD1 might be the D (5 bases). V lost 6 bases, J lost 10 bases, and 15 bases lay in between. Germline V CDR1 and CDR2: SGHTA, FQGNSA. CDR3 size: 12 residues. The CDR3 DNA is TGTGCCAGCAGTTTTCAGGCTCAGGGAGCTTTCTTT. Translating gives CASSFQAQGAFF. The variable domain in full, with the rest retrieved from reference TRBV7-2 and TRBJ1-1, is GAGVSQSPSNKVTEKGKDVELRCDPISGHTALYWYRQSLGQGLEFLIYFQGNSAPDKSGLPSDRFSAERTGGSVSTLTIQRTQQEDSAVYLCASSFQAQGAFFGQGTRLTVV.

This clonotype was recorded many times. The chain has TRBV10-2 and TRBJ2-7, with D perhaps given as TRBD1 or TRBD2 (5 bases each). CDR3 length: 16 amino acids. V dropped 0 bases and J dropped 0 bases, with 12 bases sitting between them. Germline V gene lookup returns CDR1 WSHSY and CDR2 SAAADI. CDR3 in amino acids: CASSESGTRASYEQYF. The CDR3 DNA reads TGCGCCAGCAGTGAGTCCGGGACGAGGGCCTCCTACGAGCAGTACTTC.

This clonotype has just a few counts. V and J are TRBV11-1 and TRBJ2-1; D remains ambiguous. The CDR3 runs to 15 residues. V gave up 5 bases and J gave up 9 bases, with 20 bases separating them. Germline CDR1 is SGHAT and CDR2 is FQDESV (reference sequence). The CDR3 here is CASSRSALGPVEQFF. CDR3 in DNA: TGTGCCAGCAGCCGCAGCGCCCTCGGGCCTGTTGAGCAGTTCTTC.

The gene calls are TRBV12-3 or TRBV12-4 and TRBJ1-1; 7 bases match TRBD1. The trim removed 4 bases at V and 7 bases at J, leaving 9 bases unmatched. The length of the CDR3 is 14 residues. The DNA of the CDR3 is TGTGCCAGCAGTTCACACGCACAGGGGTTTGAAGCTTTCTTT. Protein sequence: CASSSHAQGFEAFF.

In regard to this clonotype: This may stem from a read error, because a much larger clone lies one nucleotide away. The chain has TRBV6-6 and TRBJ2-3; D perhaps matches TRBD2 (6 bases). This CDR3 has 14 residues. Germline CDR1 is MNHNY and CDR2 is SVGAGI (reference sequence). For the CDR3, the DNA is TGTGCCAGCAGTCCGATAGCGGACACAGGTACGCAGTATTTT. As protein: CASSPIADTGTQYF.

This clonotype was recorded at least ten times. The chain is built from TRBV10-3 and TRBJ2-5, with D possibly TRBD2 on 6 matching bases. Trimming took off 10 bases at V and 9 bases at J, with 21 bases between the two ends. Germline V gene data show CDR1 as ENHRY and CDR2 as SYGVKD. The CDR3 totals 13 residues. Here the CDR3 DNA reads TGTGCCACCAAAGTCAGCGGGCTTTTGCCCCAGTACTTC. Translating gives CATKVSGLLPQYF.

The chain couples TRBV6-6 to TRBJ1-3; 10 bases agree with TRBD1. The germline gives CDR1 MNHNY, CDR2 SVGAGI (reference sequence). The ends lost 5 bases at V and 2 bases at J; junction bases unmatched: 6. The CDR3 is made up of 16 amino acids. In nucleotides, the CDR3 is TGTGCCAGCAGTCCCGGGACAGGGGCTCCTGGAAACACCATATATTTT. Its translation: CASSPGTGAPGNTIYF.

This clonotype was picked up one time. A much larger clone lies a single base off, so this may be a read error. The chain carries TRBV20-1 and TRBJ2-1, with D perhaps TRBD2 (5 bases). The CDR3 totals 11 residues. Germline-derived CDR1 and CDR2 are DFQATT and SNEGSKA (reference sequence). The ends were cut back, 6 bases at V and 5 bases at J, with 8 bases in the middle. The CDR3 protein is CSAHGDNEQFF. The CDR3 DNA is TGCAGTGCCCACGGGGACAATGAGCAGTTCTTC.

This clonotype was observed a handful of times. The V call is TRBV29-1, the J call TRBJ2-1, with 12 bases that match TRBD2. Germline V lookup: CDR1 SQVTM, CDR2 ANQGSEA. CDR3 length: 16 residues. Germline trimming cut 6 bases from V and 5 bases from J; bases unmatched to any gene: 11. CDR3 DNA sequence: TGCAGCGTGCGACTAGCGGGAGCCTTGGGGCACAATGAGCAGTTCTTC. It specifies CSVRLAGALGHNEQFF.

This clonotype was counted at least ten times. J is TRBJ1-5 and V is TRBV24-1, with unresolved D. This CDR3 comprises 14 residues. Trimming pared 5 bases from V and 1 base from J, leaving 8 bases between. Germline V lookup: CDR1 KGHDR, CDR2 SFDVKD. DNA of the CDR3: TGTGCCACCAGTGCCCGCCAGAGCAATCAGCCCCAGCATTTT. It codes for CATSARQSNQPQHF.

The V call is TRBV27, the J call TRBJ1-6; D gene unclear. Germline V gives CDR1 MNHEY, CDR2 SMNVEV (reference sequence). The CDR3 contains 12 residues. Trimming removed 7 bases from V and 7 bases from J, with 8 bases in between. As DNA, the CDR3 is TGTGCCAGCACGTCTCGCAATTCACCCCTCCACTTT. It specifies CASTSRNSPLHF.

This clonotype was detected a few times. The genes are TRBV5-1 and TRBJ2-5; 10 nucleotides line up with TRBD1. V lost 0 bases and J lost 4; bases outside the gene matches: 0. Germline V lookup: CDR1 SGHRS, CDR2 YFSETQ. The CDR3 extends over 14 amino acids. The DNA for the CDR3 is TGCGCCAGCAGCTTGGGGGACAGGGGAGAGACCCAGTACTTC. As protein: CASSLGDRGETQYF.

This clonotype was picked up a small number of times. This sequence joins TRBV5-1 and TRBJ2-7, with a possible D match to TRBD2 (5 bases). Between the trimmed V and J ends, which lost 4 bases and 0 bases, there was a span of 17 bases. Germline loops: CDR1 SGHRS, CDR2 YFSETQ. The CDR3 sequence is 16 residues long. CDR3 nucleotides: TGCGCCAGCAGCCCCGGACTTATTGCGAGCTCCTACGAGCAGTACTTC. It specifies CASSPGLIASSYEQYF.

The rearrangement uses TRBV5-1 and TRBJ2-5, with D perhaps TRBD1 or TRBD2 (6 bases each). The CDR3 has 16 amino acids. Germline CDR1 reads SGHRS; CDR2 reads YFSETQ. Trimming took 0 bases from V and 1 from J, leaving 13 bases between them. CDR3 DNA: TGCGCCAGCAGCTTGGGCACAGGAGGGGGCCAAGAGACCCAGTACTTC. Encoded protein: CASSLGTGGGQETQYF.

This chain connects TRBV18 to TRBJ2-1; D is uncertain. The CDR3 loop spans 16 amino acids. Trimming removed 3 bases at V and 8 bases at J, with 20 bases between. The V gene's germline CDR1 is KGHSH and CDR2 LQKENI. CDR3 residues: CASSPSVLDLVDEQFF. Written as DNA, the CDR3 is TGTGCCAGCTCACCCAGTGTTTTAGACCTTGTCGATGAGCAGTTCTTC.

The rearrangement links TRBV29-1 to TRBJ2-2; D gene uncertain. The CDR3 length is 14 residues. V lost 4 bases to trimming and J lost 1 base, with 10 bases between them. The germline V gene encodes CDR1 SQVTM and CDR2 ANQGSEA. CDR3 amino acids: CSVVGAMNTGELFF. For the CDR3, the DNA is TGCAGCGTTGTTGGAGCCATGAACACCGGGGAGCTGTTTTTT.

The V and J genes are TRBV28 and TRBJ2-3; 10 bases align to TRBD2. The ends lost 5 bases at V and 4 bases at J; junction bases unmatched: 12. The CDR3 is 17 residues long. Germline lookup yields CDR1 MDHEN and CDR2 SYDVKM. CDR3: CASSPLAGAGDPDTQYF. The CDR3 nucleotides are TGTGCCAGCAGTCCTCTAGCGGGAGCCGGCGATCCAGATACGCAGTATTTT.